The 15 T cell receptor beta chains given below trace back to one sample, sequenced in a study of graft-versus-host responses after intestinal transplantation. Clones were sequenced by immunoSEQ multiplex PCR, and TCRdb holds only the in-frame ones, with some missing. The sample lists around 14,000 clones, more than 25% occurring once. Plating combined approximately 200,000 CFSE-labeled responder cells with approximately 200,000 irradiated, violet-dye-labeled stimulator cells. Sequenced material: alloreactive CD8+ T cells from a mixed lymphocyte reaction culture, taken before intestinal transplant. Described subset: CFSE-low proliferating T cells sorted from approximately 6-day pre-transplant mixed lymphocyte reaction (GvH or HvG direction). The receptors derive from a human patient who received an intestinal transplant.

This clone was seen a handful of times. J is TRBJ1-5 and V is TRBV30, with 9 bases that match TRBD1. CDR3 size: 14 residues. The J segment lost 4 bases and the V segment lost 5 bases, leaving 6 bases of the junction unmatched. Germline V CDR1 and CDR2: GTSNPN, SVGIG (reference sequence). The CDR3 nucleotides read TGTGCCTGGTCCCCGGGACAGGGTAATCAGCCCCAGCATTTT. It is translated as CAWSPGQGNQPQHF.

This clone has just a few counts. The chain carries TRBV11-3 and TRBJ1-3, with D maybe TRBD1 (6 bases). This CDR3 spans 15 amino acids. The V end was cut by 5 bases, the J end by 4 bases, with 15 bases between. CDR1 and CDR2 (germline): SGHNT, YENEEA. CDR3 in DNA: TGTGCCAGCAGCCCGCCGTTGGACAGAGGAAACACCATATATTTT. Amino acid sequence: CASSPPLDRGNTIYF.

This clone was seen more than once but under ten times. The chain joins TRBV11-1 to TRBJ1-1, with unresolved D. Looked up from germline, CDR1 is SGHAT and CDR2 is FQDESV (reference sequence). V lost 1 base and J lost 5, with 8 bases in between. The CDR3 spans 13 residues. The CDR3 spells CASSLGGLTEAFF. Written as DNA, the CDR3 is TGTGCCAGCAGCTTAGGAGGTTTGACTGAAGCTTTCTTT.

This clone came up a few times. The J gene is TRBJ1-2, the V gene TRBV7-9; possible D gene TRBD1, 6 bases. V lost 4 bases to trimming and J lost 4 bases, with 13 bases between them. CDR1 is SEHNR, CDR2 FQNEAQ, per germline (reference sequence). This CDR3 is built from 14 residues. In nucleotides, the CDR3 is TGTGCCAGCAGCTCGGGGGGGGCTGGCTATGGCTACACCTTC. It is translated as CASSSGGAGYGYTF.

J is TRBJ2-7 and V is TRBV11-3, with 11 positions matching TRBD2. V was clipped by 3 bases and J by 4 bases; unmatched bases: 5. The CDR3 is 15 residues long. Germline values: CDR1 SGHNT, CDR2 YENEEA. The CDR3, as DNA: TGTGCCAGCAGCTTCTTTAGCGGGGGGGCTTACGAGCAGTACTTC. It encodes CASSFFSGGAYEQYF.

This clone was found a few times. The J gene is TRBJ2-3, the V gene TRBV11-2; D call uncertain. The length of the CDR3 is 13 residues. Trimming pared 1 base from V and 2 bases from J, leaving 4 bases between. Germline lookup yields CDR1 SGHAT and CDR2 FQNNGV. For the CDR3, the DNA is TGTGCCAGCAGCTTAGGGCCCACAGATACGCAGTATTTT. Its translation: CASSLGPTDTQYF.

The genes are TRBV20-1 and TRBJ2-3; D unresolved. The CDR3 covers 10 residues. V lost 5 bases, J lost 4 bases, and 4 bases lay in between. CDR1 is DFQATT, CDR2 SNEGSKA, per germline (reference sequence). The DNA of the CDR3 is TGCAGTGCTCTATCAGATACGCAGTATTTT. Its protein product is CSALSDTQYF.

This chain joins TRBV7-2 and TRBJ2-3; 11 bases are shared with TRBD2. V shed 11 bases and J 4 bases; nucleotides not matched to a gene: 11. Per the germline V gene, CDR1 is SGHTA and CDR2 is FQGNSA. The CDR3 totals 15 residues. DNA for the CDR3: TGTGCCGGAGGGGGGCCGGGACTAGCGGCAGATACGCAGTATTTT. Translating gives CAGGGPGLAADTQYF.

The rearrangement uses TRBV6-5 and TRBJ1-2; D is possibly TRBD1 (5 bases). V gave up 6 bases and J gave up 8 bases, with 19 bases separating them. The CDR3 has 14 residues. The germline V gene encodes CDR1 MNHEY and CDR2 SVGAGI. This CDR3 is CASRPYGGLSGYTF. The CDR3 bases are TGTGCCAGCAGGCCATATGGGGGGTTATCCGGCTACACCTTC.

The chain employs TRBV12-5 and TRBJ1-4, with 10 bases matching TRBD1. Trimming cost V 0 bases and J 0 bases; bases outside gene matches: 1. Germline values: CDR1 LGHNT, CDR2 FRNRAP. The CDR3 has 17 amino acids. As DNA, the CDR3 is TGTGCTAGTGGTTTGGTAGGACAGGGGGCAACTAATGAAAAACTGTTTTTT. Translation: CASGLVGQGATNEKLFF.

The V and J genes are TRBV11-2 and TRBJ2-7, with D hard to call. Per the germline V gene, CDR1 is SGHAT and CDR2 is FQNNGV. Trimming pared 1 base from V and 3 bases from J, leaving 10 bases between. The CDR3 is made up of 14 amino acids. This chain's CDR3 is CASSLAGSGYEQYF. The CDR3, as DNA: TGTGCCAGCAGCTTAGCAGGAAGTGGCTACGAGCAGTACTTC.

This clone was seen a handful of times. This chain links TRBV11-3 with TRBJ2-1; 9 bases agree with TRBD2. The CDR3 is 16 residues long. Losses at the gene ends were 5 bases for V and 3 bases for J; bases not matched to a gene: 8. The germline V gene encodes CDR1 SGHNT and CDR2 YENEEA. DNA of the CDR3: TGTGCCAGCAGCCCTTTAGCGGGGGTGAGCTACAATGAGCAGTTCTTC. It translates to CASSPLAGVSYNEQFF. The full variable domain, completed using reference TRBV11-3 and TRBJ2-1, is EAGVVQSPRYKIIEKKQPVAFWCNPISGHNTLYWYLQNLGQGPELLIRYENEEAVDDSQLPKDRFSAERLKGVDSTLKIQPAELGDSAVYLCASSPLAGVSYNEQFFGPGTRLTVL.

This clone was detected a few times. V is TRBV5-6 and J is TRBJ2-7; D is undetermined. This CDR3 comprises 13 residues. The germline gives CDR1 SGHDT, CDR2 YYEEEE. Trimming removed 2 bases from V and 2 bases from J, with 8 bases in between. The CDR3 coding sequence is TGTGCCAGCAGCTTATCAGGTCCCTACGAGCAGTACTTC. Translated, it gives CASSLSGPYEQYF.

This clone is termed medium-sized. J is TRBJ2-7 and V is TRBV10-2; the match to TRBD1 covers 8 bases. This CDR3 region has 14 residues. The germline CDR1 and CDR2 sequences are WSHSY and SAAADI. After removal of 6 bases from V and 3 bases from J, the junction contained 7 bases not matched to a gene. The CDR3, as DNA: TGCGCCAGCAGCTCCGGGACAGGATTCTACGAGCAGTACTTC. Protein: CASSSGTGFYEQYF.

The V call is TRBV9, the J call TRBJ2-1; 12 bases agree with TRBD2. This CDR3 is built from 15 residues. Germline CDR1 reads SGDLS; CDR2 reads YYNGEE. J gave up 10 bases and V 0 bases, and 5 bases lay outside the gene matches. Here the CDR3 reads CASSVERTSGDEQFF. CDR3 coding DNA: TGTGCCAGCAGCGTAGAGCGGACTAGCGGGGACGAGCAGTTCTTC.